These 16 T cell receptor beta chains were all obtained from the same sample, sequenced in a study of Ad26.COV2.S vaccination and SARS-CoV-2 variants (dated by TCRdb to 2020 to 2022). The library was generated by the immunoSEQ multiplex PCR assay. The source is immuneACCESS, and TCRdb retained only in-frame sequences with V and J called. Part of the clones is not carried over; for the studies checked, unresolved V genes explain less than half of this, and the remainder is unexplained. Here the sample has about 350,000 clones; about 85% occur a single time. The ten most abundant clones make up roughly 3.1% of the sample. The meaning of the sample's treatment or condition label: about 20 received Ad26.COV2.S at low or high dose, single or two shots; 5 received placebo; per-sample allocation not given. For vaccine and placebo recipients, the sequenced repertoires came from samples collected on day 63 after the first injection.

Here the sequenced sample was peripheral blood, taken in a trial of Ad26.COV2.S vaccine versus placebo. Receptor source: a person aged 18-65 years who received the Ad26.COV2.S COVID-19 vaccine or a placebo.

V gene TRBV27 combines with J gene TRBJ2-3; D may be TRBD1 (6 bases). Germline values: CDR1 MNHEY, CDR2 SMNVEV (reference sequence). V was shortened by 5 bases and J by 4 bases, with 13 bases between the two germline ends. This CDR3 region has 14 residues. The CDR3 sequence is CASSTRQEADTQYF. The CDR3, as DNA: TGTGCCAGCAGTACCCGACAGGAAGCAGATACGCAGTATTTT.

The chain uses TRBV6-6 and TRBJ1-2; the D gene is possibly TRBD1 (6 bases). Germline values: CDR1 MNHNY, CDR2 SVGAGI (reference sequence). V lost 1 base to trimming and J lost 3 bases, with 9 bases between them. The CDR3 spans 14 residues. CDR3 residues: CASSYLGQYYGYTF. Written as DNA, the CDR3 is TGTGCCAGCAGTTACTTAGGACAGTACTATGGCTACACCTTC.

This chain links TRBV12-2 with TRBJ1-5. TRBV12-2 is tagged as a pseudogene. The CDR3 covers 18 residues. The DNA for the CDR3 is TGTGCAAGTCGCCCACGACACCCGTACGCCCGGGGCAATCAGCCCCAGCATTTT. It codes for CASRPRHPYARGNQPQHF.

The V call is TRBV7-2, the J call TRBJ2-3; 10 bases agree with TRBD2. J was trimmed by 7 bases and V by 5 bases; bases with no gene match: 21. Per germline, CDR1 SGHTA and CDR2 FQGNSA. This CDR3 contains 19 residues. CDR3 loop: CASSTPGSGGPMSPYTQYF. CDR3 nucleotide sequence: TGTGCCAGCAGCACCCCGGGTAGCGGGGGGCCCATGAGCCCGTATACGCAGTATTTT.

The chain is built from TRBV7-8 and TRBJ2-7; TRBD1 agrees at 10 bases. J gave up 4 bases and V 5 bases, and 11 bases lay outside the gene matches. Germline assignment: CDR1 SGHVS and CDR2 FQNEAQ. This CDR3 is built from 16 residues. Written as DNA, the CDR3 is TGTGCCAGCAGCCTGATAGGTCTGGGACAGGGGTACGAGCAGTACTTC. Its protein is CASSLIGLGQGYEQYF.

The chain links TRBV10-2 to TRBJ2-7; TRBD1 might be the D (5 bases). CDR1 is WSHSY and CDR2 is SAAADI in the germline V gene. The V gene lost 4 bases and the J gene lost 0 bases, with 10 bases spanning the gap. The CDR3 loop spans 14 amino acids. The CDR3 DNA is TGCGCCAGCAGTGCAGGGTATCCCTCCTACGAGCAGTACTTC. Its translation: CASSAGYPSYEQYF.

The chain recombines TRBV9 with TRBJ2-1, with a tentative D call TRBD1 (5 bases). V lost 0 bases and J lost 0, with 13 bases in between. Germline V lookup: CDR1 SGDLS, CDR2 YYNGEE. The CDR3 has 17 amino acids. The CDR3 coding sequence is TGTGCCAGCAGCGTAGGGGGCGGTACAGGCTCCTACAATGAGCAGTTCTTC. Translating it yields CASSVGGGTGSYNEQFF.

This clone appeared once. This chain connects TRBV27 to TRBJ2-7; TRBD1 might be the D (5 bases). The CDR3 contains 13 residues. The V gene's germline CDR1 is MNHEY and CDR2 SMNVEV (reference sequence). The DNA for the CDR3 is TGTGCGACCTCTCTTCAGGGATCCTACGAGCAGTACTTC. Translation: CATSLQGSYEQYF.

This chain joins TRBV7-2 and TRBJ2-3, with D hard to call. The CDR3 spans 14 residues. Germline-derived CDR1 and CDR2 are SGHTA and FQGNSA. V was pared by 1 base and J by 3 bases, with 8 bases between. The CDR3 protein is CASSLGTLTDTQYF. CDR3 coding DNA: TGTGCCAGCAGCTTAGGGACCTTGACAGATACGCAGTATTTT.

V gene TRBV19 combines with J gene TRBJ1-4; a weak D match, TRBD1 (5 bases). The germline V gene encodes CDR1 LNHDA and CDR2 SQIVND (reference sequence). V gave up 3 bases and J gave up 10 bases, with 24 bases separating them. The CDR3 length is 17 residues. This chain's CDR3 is CASSINLNSGRGGKLFF. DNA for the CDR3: TGTGCCAGTAGTATCAATTTAAACTCAGGTCGGGGCGGAAAACTGTTTTTT. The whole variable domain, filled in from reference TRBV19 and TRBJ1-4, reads DGGITQSPKYLFRKEGQNVTLSCEQNLNHDAMYWYRQDPGQGLRLIYYSQIVNDFQKGDIAEGYSVSREKKESFPLTVTSAQKNPTAFYLCASSINLNSGRGGKLFFGSGTQLSVL.

The CDR3 here is CAIGTTAYEQYF. DNA of the CDR3: TGTGCCATCGGGACTACTGCCTACGAGCAGTACTTC. The chain couples TRBV10-3 to TRBJ2-7; 7 bases fit TRBD2. The CDR3 runs 12 residues. Per the germline V gene, CDR1 is ENHRY and CDR2 is SYGVKD. After removal of 8 bases from V and 2 bases from J, the junction contained 3 bases not matched to a gene.

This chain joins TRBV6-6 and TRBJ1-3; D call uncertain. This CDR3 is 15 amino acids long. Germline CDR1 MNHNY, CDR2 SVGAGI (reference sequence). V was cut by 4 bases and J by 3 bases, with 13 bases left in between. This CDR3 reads CASSSIELFGNTIYF. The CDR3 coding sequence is TGTGCCAGCAGTTCCATAGAACTGTTTGGAAACACCATATATTTT.

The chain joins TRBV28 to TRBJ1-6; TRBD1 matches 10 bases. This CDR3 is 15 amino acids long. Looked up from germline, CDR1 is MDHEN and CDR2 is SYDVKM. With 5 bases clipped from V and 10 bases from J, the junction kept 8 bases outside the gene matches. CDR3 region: CASSPRDRGRSPLHF. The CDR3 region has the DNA TGTGCCAGCAGTCCTCGGGACAGGGGACGGTCACCCCTCCACTTT.

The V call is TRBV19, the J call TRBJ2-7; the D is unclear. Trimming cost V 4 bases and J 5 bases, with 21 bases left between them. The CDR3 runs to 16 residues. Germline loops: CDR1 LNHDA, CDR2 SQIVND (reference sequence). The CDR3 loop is CASSTAGRKIVDEQYF. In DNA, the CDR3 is TGTGCCAGTAGTACTGCTGGCCGGAAAATCGTGGACGAGCAGTACTTC.

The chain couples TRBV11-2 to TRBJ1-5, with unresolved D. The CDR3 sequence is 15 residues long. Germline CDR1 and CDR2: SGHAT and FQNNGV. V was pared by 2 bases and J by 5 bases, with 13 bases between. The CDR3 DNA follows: TGTGCCAGCAGCTTAAGCGGGCGAAAGGATCAGCCCCAGCATTTT. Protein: CASSLSGRKDQPQHF.

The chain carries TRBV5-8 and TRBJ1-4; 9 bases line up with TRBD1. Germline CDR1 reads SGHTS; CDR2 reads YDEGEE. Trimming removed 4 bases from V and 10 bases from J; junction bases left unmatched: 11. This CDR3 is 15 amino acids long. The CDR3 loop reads CASSNPPGQGGKLFF. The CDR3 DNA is TGTGCCAGCAGCAACCCGCCGGGACAGGGTGGAAAACTGTTTTTT.